Shown below are 31 T cell receptor beta chains from a single sample sequenced in a study of cytomegalovirus exposure and HLA in healthy donors. The PCR ran on 60 Vbeta and 13 Jbeta primers. Assay used: immunoSEQ multiplex PCR; TCRdb lists only in-frame clones, some missing. Among 150,000 to 200,000 clones listed, around 82% were seen once. Sample: PBMCs. The receptor set was obtained from a boy aged 5-17 years in good health and CMV-seronegative.

The chain joins TRBV5-8 to TRBJ1-5, with D uncertain. CDR3 length equals 14 residues. V gave up 6 bases and J gave up 2 bases, with 12 bases separating them. CDR1 and CDR2 (germline): SGHTS, YDEGEE. CDR3 amino acids: CASTSGDGNQPQHF. The CDR3 coding sequence is TGTGCCAGCACGTCCGGGGATGGCAATCAGCCCCAGCATTTT.

The genes are TRBV7-6 and TRBJ2-2; 9 positions match TRBD1. V was clipped by 5 bases and J by 1 base; unmatched bases: 5. The CDR3 totals 16 residues. From germline, CDR1 is SGHVS and CDR2 FNYEAQ. The CDR3 nucleotides read TGTGCCAGCAGCCTGACAGGGGGTAGGAACACCGGGGAGCTGTTTTTT. Translating it yields CASSLTGGRNTGELFF.

The chain recombines TRBV7-6 with TRBJ2-3, with 9 bases aligning to TRBD1. The germline V gene has CDR1 SGHVS and CDR2 FNYEAQ. CDR3 length: 17 residues. V dropped 5 bases and J dropped 0; count of bases not matched to a gene: 9. CDR3 coding DNA: TGTGCCAGCAGCGGTCGACAGGGGGACCTTAGCACAGATACGCAGTATTTT. Translation: CASSGRQGDLSTDTQYF.

Points on this clone: In the same sample, other DNA sequences code for this CDR3. The chain uses TRBV5-6 and TRBJ2-1; 12 bases are a match to TRBD2. The CDR3 consists of 15 residues. Unmatched junction bases numbered 9, after V lost 5 bases and J lost 9 bases. Germline values: CDR1 SGHDT, CDR2 YYEEEE. The DNA of the CDR3 is TGTGCCAGCAGGATACGACTAGCGGGAGTTCGTGAGCAGTTCTTC. Translating gives CASRIRLAGVREQFF.

In nucleotides, the CDR3 is TGTGCCAGCAGCCAAGTTGGTGGGGGCTTTGGCTACACCTTC. Protein product: CASSQVGGGFGYTF. The rearrangement uses TRBV14 and TRBJ1-2, with a possible D match to TRBD1 (6 bases). This CDR3 is built from 14 residues. From germline, CDR1 is SGHDN and CDR2 FVKESK. V lost 1 base and J lost 7, with 13 bases in between.

The genes are TRBV6-1 and TRBJ2-7; a possible D gene is TRBD2 (5 bases). The CDR3 extends over 13 amino acids. From germline, CDR1 is MNHNS and CDR2 SASEGT. Trimming stripped 8 bases from V and 3 bases from J, with 14 bases between. The CDR3 coding sequence is TGTGCCAGCGCGCCCAACCGGGACTACGAGCAGTACTTC. Its translation: CASAPNRDYEQYF.

The CDR3 bases are TGTGCCAGCAGCTTGGCGCCAGGCTCTGGAAACACCATATATTTT. It translates to CASSLAPGSGNTIYF. This chain joins TRBV5-6 and TRBJ1-3; D gene uncertain. V was shortened by 0 bases and J by 0 bases, with 7 bases between the two germline ends. Germline values: CDR1 SGHDT, CDR2 YYEEEE. CDR3 length: 15 residues.

The chain couples TRBV5-1 to TRBJ2-3; 14 nucleotides match TRBD2. V gave up 4 bases and J gave up 4 bases; unmatched junction bases: 20. This CDR3 region has 21 residues. CDR1 and CDR2 (germline): SGHRS, YFSETQ. CDR3 protein: CASSPLVVGTSGSGAPDTQYF. The CDR3 bases are TGCGCCAGCAGCCCCCTGGTCGTCGGGACTAGCGGGAGTGGGGCCCCAGATACGCAGTATTTT. Drawing the rest from reference TRBV5-1 and TRBJ2-3, the complete variable domain is KAGVTQTPRYLIKTRGQQVTLSCSPISGHRSVSWYQQTPGQGLQFLFEYFSETQRNKGNFPGRFSGRQFSNSRSEMNVSTLELGDSALYLCASSPLVVGTSGSGAPDTQYFGPGTRLTVL.

V gene TRBV5-1 combines with J gene TRBJ1-2; D is undetermined. This CDR3 comprises 15 residues. Trimming shortened V by 4 bases and J by 2 bases, and 15 bases separated the two germline ends. Germline V gene sequence: CDR1 SGHRS, CDR2 YFSETQ. CDR3: CASSLPTLENYGYTF. Written as DNA, the CDR3 is TGCGCCAGCAGCCTCCCAACCCTAGAGAACTATGGCTACACCTTC.

V usage is TRBV5-1 and J usage is TRBJ2-5, with 9 positions matching TRBD2. Germline V gene sequence: CDR1 SGHRS, CDR2 YFSETQ. The CDR3 is 14 residues long. J gave up 7 bases and V 0 bases, and 4 bases lay outside the gene matches. The CDR3 sequence: CASSLGTSAPTQYF. The CDR3 region has the DNA TGCGCCAGCAGCTTGGGGACTAGCGCGCCGACCCAGTACTTC.

The chain uses TRBV28 and TRBJ2-7, with 8 positions matching TRBD2. The CDR3 length is 16 residues. The germline gives CDR1 MDHEN, CDR2 SYDVKM. V shed 5 bases, J shed 0 bases, and the junction held 9 bases outside the gene matches. The CDR3 DNA reads TGTGCCAGCAGTCCCAACCGGAGCGGGAGCTCCTACGAGCAGTACTTC. Protein: CASSPNRSGSSYEQYF.

This clone was observed a single time. The chain recombines TRBV7-2 with TRBJ1-5; D unclear. The germline V and J ends were trimmed by 4 bases and 9 bases, with 13 bases remaining between them. This CDR3 has 13 amino acids. CDR1 and CDR2 (germline): SGHTA, FQGNSA. CDR3 in DNA: TGTGCCAGCAGCTCCGGACTCCCGGGGCCCCAGCATTTT. It encodes CASSSGLPGPQHF. Full variable domain (rest looked up from reference TRBV7-2 and TRBJ1-5): GAGVSQSPSNKVTEKGKDVELRCDPISGHTALYWYRQSLGQGLEFLIYFQGNSAPDKSGLPSDRFSAERTGGSVSTLTIQRTQQEDSAVYLCASSSGLPGPQHFGDGTRLSIL.

The chain recombines TRBV29-1 with TRBJ1-5, with D perhaps matching TRBD1 (6 bases). This CDR3 has 13 amino acids. V lost 6 bases to trimming and J lost 5 bases, with 14 bases between them. The germline CDR1 and CDR2 sequences are SQVTM and ANQGSEA. The CDR3 region is CSVNWGGDQPQHF. CDR3 sequence (DNA): TGCAGCGTCAATTGGGGGGGCGATCAGCCCCAGCATTTT.

To note about this clone: One end of the junction fails to match germline, which may point to a read error. The chain is built from TRBV7-2 and TRBJ2-2, with TRBD1 matching 9 bases. Germline CDR1 SGHTA, CDR2 FQGNSA. The CDR3 runs to 15 residues. CDR3 DNA: TGTGCCAGCAGCTTCGGGACAGGGAACGCCGGGGAGCTGTTTTTT. It encodes CASSFGTGNAGELFF.

The chain links TRBV30 to TRBJ1-1; 8 bases line up with TRBD1. V shed 4 bases, J shed 5 bases, and the junction held 9 bases outside the gene matches. Germline CDR1 is GTSNPN and CDR2 is SVGIG (reference sequence). The CDR3 spans 14 residues. The CDR3 nucleotides read TGTGCCTGGAATAACGGCAGGGGGCATACTGAAGCTTTCTTT. It translates to CAWNNGRGHTEAFF. The full variable domain, in which reference TRBV30 and TRBJ1-1 provide the parts outside the CDR3, is SQTIHQWPATLVQPVGSPLSLECTVEGTSNPNLYWYRQAAGRGLQLLFYSVGIGQISSEVPQNLSASRPQDRQFILSSKKLLLSDSGFYLCAWNNGRGHTEAFFGQGTRLTVV.

The chain combines TRBV7-6 with TRBJ2-3, with no clear D. The CDR3 has 12 residues. Trimming took off 5 bases at V and 4 bases at J, with 7 bases between the two ends. Per the germline V gene, CDR1 is SGHVS and CDR2 is FNYEAQ. The CDR3 nucleotides are TGTGCCAGCAGCCCCATAGCAGATACGCAGTATTTT. Encoded protein: CASSPIADTQYF.

This clone was seen a single time. The rearrangement joins TRBV5-6 to TRBJ1-6; weak D call: TRBD1 (5 bases). The V gene lost 0 bases and the J gene lost 7 bases, with 5 bases spanning the gap. The CDR3 consists of 13 residues. Germline CDR1 and CDR2: SGHDT and YYEEEE. The CDR3 protein is CASSLAGNSPLHF. In nucleotides, the CDR3 is TGTGCCAGCAGCTTGGCAGGGAATTCACCCCTCCACTTT.

The chain has TRBV5-6 and TRBJ1-2; weak D call: TRBD1 (6 bases). Germline CDR1 SGHDT, CDR2 YYEEEE. The CDR3 extends over 12 amino acids. Trimming stripped 4 bases from V and 6 bases from J, with 10 bases between. The CDR3 bases are TGTGCCAGCAGCATAACAGGGAATGGCTACACCTTC. Translating it yields CASSITGNGYTF.

This chain joins TRBV4-2 and TRBJ2-5; TRBD1 agrees at 7 bases. The CDR3 length is 14 residues. The germline CDR1 and CDR2 sequences are LGHNA and YNFKEQ. With V trimmed by 3 bases and J by 5 bases, 6 bases remained unmatched. CDR3 protein: CASSHLGGAETQYF. The CDR3 DNA follows: TGTGCCAGCAGCCATTTAGGGGGCGCGGAGACCCAGTACTTC.

This clone was seen only once. This sequence joins TRBV30 and TRBJ2-5, with TRBD2 matching over 11 bases. Germline loops: CDR1 GTSNPN, CDR2 SVGIG (reference sequence). J gave up 1 base and V 0 bases, and 7 bases lay outside the gene matches. This CDR3 comprises 17 residues. The chain's CDR3 is CAWSVWFSGGAQETQYF. The CDR3 nucleotides are TGTGCCTGGAGTGTCTGGTTTAGCGGGGGGGCCCAAGAGACCCAGTACTTC.

The chain is built from TRBV7-9 and TRBJ2-7, with D possibly matching TRBD1 (5 bases). The V end lost 3 bases, the J end lost 3 bases, and 18 bases lay between the germline ends. In germline, CDR1 is SEHNR, CDR2 FQNEAQ (reference sequence). CDR3 size: 16 residues. The CDR3 nucleotides are TGTGCCAGCAGCTTCTCAAGACGCGACAGACTCTACGAGCAGTACTTC. It specifies CASSFSRRDRLYEQYF.

The rearrangement uses TRBV5-6 and TRBJ2-7, with D possibly being TRBD2 (5 bases). The CDR3 is 14 residues long. V lost 1 base and J 2 bases, leaving 10 bases between the germline ends. The germline gives CDR1 SGHDT, CDR2 YYEEEE. The DNA of the CDR3 is TGTGCCAGCAGCTTGCCCGGGAAAACCTACGAGCAGTACTTC. Amino acids: CASSLPGKTYEQYF.

This clone was counted a few times. The CDR3 nucleotides are TGTGCCAGCAGCTTACCGGGACAGGGAACCGAAGCTTTCTTT. Protein product: CASSLPGQGTEAFF. V is TRBV13 and J is TRBJ1-1; the match to TRBD1 covers 9 bases. The CDR3 spans 14 residues. CDR1 PRHDT and CDR2 FYEKMQ come from the germline V gene (reference sequence). After removal of 2 bases from V and 8 bases from J, the junction contained 6 bases not matched to a gene.

The chain uses TRBV5-4 and TRBJ1-2, with 7 nucleotides matching TRBD1. This CDR3 is built from 16 residues. Germline CDR1 and CDR2: SGHNT and YYREEE (reference sequence). Trimming at V came to 3 bases and at J to 4 bases, leaving 12 bases not matched to a gene. CDR3 in amino acids: CASSSTTGVLIYGYTF. For the CDR3, the DNA is TGTGCCAGCAGCTCCACAACAGGGGTTCTTATCTATGGCTACACCTTC. The variable domain in full, completed from reference TRBV5-4 and TRBJ1-2, reads ETGVTQSPTHLIKTRGQQVTLRCSSQSGHNTVSWYQQALGQGPQFIFQYYREEENGRGNFPPRFSGLQFPNYSSELNVNALELDDSALYLCASSSTTGVLIYGYTFGSGTRLTVV.

V usage is TRBV6-5 and J usage is TRBJ1-5; D perhaps matches TRBD1 (5 bases). Germline V gene lookup returns CDR1 MNHEY and CDR2 SVGAGI. The CDR3 has 13 amino acids. Trimming removed 5 bases from V and 11 bases from J, with 16 bases in between. The CDR3 DNA reads TGTGCCAGCAGTCCCCGAGGCAGGGATGCCCAGCATTTT. Translation gives CASSPRGRDAQHF.

This chain joins TRBV25-1 and TRBJ2-1; D may be TRBD2 (7 bases). The CDR3 has 14 amino acids. Germline CDR1 is MGHDK and CDR2 is SYGVNS. The V and J ends lost 1 base and 9 bases respectively, with 13 bases between them. The CDR3 bases are TGTGCCAGCAGTGAATCCCTAAGGGGGGGTGAGCAGTTCTTC. Translating it yields CASSESLRGGEQFF.

The chain has TRBV21-1 and TRBJ1-1; no DNA check was done on the table's D call, TRBD1. TRBV21-1 constitutes a pseudogene. The length of the CDR3 is 15 residues. CDR3 residues: CASSIHPRQIPEAFF. Here the CDR3 DNA reads TGTGCCAGCAGCATTCACCCAAGACAGATTCCTGAAGCTTTCTTT.

The V and J genes are TRBV10-2 and TRBJ2-1; D perhaps matches TRBD2 (5 bases). The V gene lost 8 bases and the J gene lost 5 bases, with 13 bases spanning the gap. The CDR3 contains 13 residues. Germline assignment: CDR1 WSHSY and CDR2 SAAADI. CDR3 sequence (DNA): TGCGCCAGCCTCAGCGGATTAGACAATGAGCAGTTCTTC. This codes for CASLSGLDNEQFF.

The V gene is TRBV5-4, the J gene TRBJ2-1; TRBD2 is a possible D gene (6 bases). Germline V gene data show CDR1 as SGHNT and CDR2 as YYREEE (reference sequence). The ends were cut back, 2 bases at V and 5 bases at J, with 14 bases in the middle. The CDR3 is 15 amino acids. The CDR3 spells CASSLPGRGNNEQFF. As DNA, the CDR3 is TGTGCCAGCAGCTTACCCGGGAGAGGAAACAATGAGCAGTTCTTC.

The CDR3 reads CATSSPGGRTTQYF. CDR3 in DNA: TGTGCCACCAGCAGTCCGGGGGGGCGGACTACGCAGTATTTT. The chain uses TRBV15 and TRBJ2-3; 8 bases fit TRBD2. V dropped 3 bases and J dropped 8; count of bases not matched to a gene: 7. Germline loops: CDR1 LNHNV, CDR2 YYDKDF (reference sequence). The CDR3 has 14 amino acids.

This clone was seen a handful of times. The J gene is TRBJ2-3, the V gene TRBV6-1, with 8 bases aligning to TRBD2. Per the germline V gene, CDR1 is MNHNS and CDR2 is SASEGT. J gave up 5 bases and V 2 bases, and 3 bases lay outside the gene matches. The length of the CDR3 is 14 residues. The CDR3 region has the DNA TGTGCCAGCAGTGAACCGGGGGGGAGAGATACGCAGTATTTT. Its protein is CASSEPGGRDTQYF.